This T cell receptor (beta chain) emerged from a study of blood T cell repertoires in COVID-19. Background on the study: Samples of COVID-19 (acute and convalescent) were obtained from the United States, Italy and Spain.

Study processing details: Amplification with reference gene primers provided the estimates of nucleated cell counts. Some clones are missing from TCRdb's copy, which holds only in-frame ones; the method was immunoSEQ multiplex PCR. V and J calls and clone size follow that table, whereas D and trimming were derived from the DNA. The sample shows some 160,000 clones, more than 75% of them seen only once. Cohort allocation depended upon clinical history that participants reported. Donors of Cohort 3 who recovered were those that had two negative PCRs, clearance, or symptom resolution. Germline V gene sequence: CDR1 SGHTA, CDR2 FQGNSA. Trimming stripped 3 bases from V and 2 bases from J, with 11 bases between. This CDR3 comprises 14 residues.

V and J are TRBV7-2 and TRBJ2-7; perhaps TRBD1 as D (5 bases). What was sequenced was PBMCs or T cells enriched from blood (not recorded which). The origin of this receptor is a woman aged 45 to 65 who had recovered from COVID-19. CDR3 nucleotide sequence: TGTGCCAGCAGCTTCAGGGCGGCCCCCTACGAGCAGTACTTC. Residues: CASSFRAAPYEQYF.